This T cell receptor beta chain comes out of a study of T cells after yellow fever vaccination. Study-wide results and limits: A small share of clonotypes appeared in both CD4 and CD8 compartments.

TCRdb independently ran MiXCR on the 5' RACE reads; one entry per CDR3 protein. This table has hundreds of thousands of distinct CDR3 sequences, approximately 12% appearing once. In this sample, this clonotype turned up a few times. The target antigen is unknown. This receptor was obtained from a young man who received the YFV17D yellow fever vaccine. Here the sequenced sample was PBMCs, taken on the day of the yellow fever booster vaccination.

CDR3 nucleotide sequence: TGTGCCAGCAGCTTGGTAGGGATTGTTTACAATGAGCAGTTCTTC. The encoded protein is CASSLVGIVYNEQFF. V usage is TRBV5-5 and J usage is TRBJ2-1; D is undetermined. This CDR3 is built from 15 residues. The V gene's germline CDR1 is SGHKS and CDR2 YYEKEE (reference sequence). V was clipped by 0 bases and J by 4 bases, with 11 bases between them.